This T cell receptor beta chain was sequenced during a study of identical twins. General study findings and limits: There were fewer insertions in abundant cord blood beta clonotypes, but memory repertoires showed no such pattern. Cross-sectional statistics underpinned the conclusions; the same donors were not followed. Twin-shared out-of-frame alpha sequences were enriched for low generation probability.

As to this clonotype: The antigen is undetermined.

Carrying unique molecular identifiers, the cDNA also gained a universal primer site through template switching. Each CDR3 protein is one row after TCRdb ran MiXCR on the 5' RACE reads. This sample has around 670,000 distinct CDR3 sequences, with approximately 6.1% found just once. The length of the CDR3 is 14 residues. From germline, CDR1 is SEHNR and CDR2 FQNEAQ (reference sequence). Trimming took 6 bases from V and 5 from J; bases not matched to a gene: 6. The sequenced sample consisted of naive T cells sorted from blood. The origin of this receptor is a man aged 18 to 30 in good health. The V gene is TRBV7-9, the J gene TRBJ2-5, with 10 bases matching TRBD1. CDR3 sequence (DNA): TGTGCCAGCAGTCAGACAGGGGGCTTCGAGACCCAGTACTTC. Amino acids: CASSQTGGFETQYF.